This TCR beta chain originates from a study of T cells after yellow fever vaccination. Study summary: Low-cell-number fractions underwent preparation using SMART-Seq v4 Ultra Low Input.

Production of TCR cDNA was by 5'RACE template switching, which also added a universal primer site and UMIs. TCRdb ran MiXCR on the 5' RACE reads and lists one entry per CDR3 protein. The table lists about 340,000 distinct CDR3 sequences, approximately 3.9% of them singletons. Study-wide findings and caveats: Clonotypes appearing in both CD4 and CD8 compartments existed, and their share was small. Clones from primary vaccination mostly reappeared after the booster (over 95% CD4, around 90% CD8).

This CDR3 has 13 residues. Germline-derived CDR1 and CDR2 are SGHDT and YYEEEE. The V end was cut by 1 base, the J end by 1 base, with 5 bases between. The table lists this clonotype with many counts. The antigen is unknown. The sample in question was PBMCs, obtained 5 days after the yellow fever booster vaccination. The genes are TRBV5-6 and TRBJ1-1; D uncertain. The receptor was derived from a man aged 18 to 29 who received the YFV17D yellow fever vaccine. CDR3 DNA: TGTGCCAGCAGCTTGCGGCCGAACACTGAAGCTTTCTTT. Encoded protein: CASSLRPNTEAFF.